This T cell receptor beta chain stems from a study of long-term antiretroviral therapy in people with HIV. Researchers report immunoSEQ v3.0 was run at survey level. Here immunoSEQ multiplex PCR was the method, and the copy in TCRdb shows in-frame clones only, minus some. The sample consists of more than 45,000 clones, around 80% of them appearing once. CDR1 and CDR2 (germline): MNHNY, SVGAGI (reference sequence). With 0 bases removed from V and 5 bases from J, the gap between germline ends came to 1 base. The CDR3 covers 11 residues. Samples held roughly 1-11 million cryopreserved PBMC, and DNA extraction followed. Findings and caveats of the study: Dominant in the repertoire at all time points were clones expanded before ART.

A remark on this clone: The antigen remains undetermined.

The source was unsorted PBMCs, collected 0.8 years after starting antiretroviral therapy. The TCR originated in a young woman with HIV. This chain connects TRBV6-6 to TRBJ2-5; D is undetermined. The CDR3 nucleotides read TGTGCCAGCAGTTACTCTGAGACCCAGTACTTC. Residues: CASSYSETQYF.